What follows are 10 T cell receptor beta chains derived from one specimen sequenced in a study of blood T cell repertoires in COVID-19. The repertoire was sequenced with immunoSEQ multiplex PCR; TCRdb's copy has only in-frame clones and lacks some. The sample comprises 140,000 to 150,000 clones, approximately 80% of which are singletons, and 2.5% to 3% rests with the top ten. The specimen sequenced was peripheral blood. The receptors come from a woman in her forties with active or convalescent COVID-19.

The rearrangement links TRBV29-1 to TRBJ2-7; a possible D gene is TRBD1 (5 bases). CDR1 is SQVTM and CDR2 is ANQGSEA in the germline V gene. The length of the CDR3 is 15 residues. V gave up 0 bases and J gave up 0 bases, with 12 bases separating them. The CDR3 is CSVEEETAFSYEQYF. CDR3 nucleotide sequence: TGCAGCGTTGAAGAAGAGACAGCGTTCTCCTACGAGCAGTACTTC.

The rearrangement links TRBV19 to TRBJ1-1, with 9 bases matching TRBD1. Trimming took 9 bases from V and 1 from J; bases not matched to a gene: 15. The CDR3 runs 17 residues. From germline, CDR1 is LNHDA and CDR2 SQIVND (reference sequence). The CDR3 spells CASQRDRALGANTEAFF. CDR3 DNA: TGTGCCAGCCAGAGGGACAGGGCATTAGGGGCGAACACTGAAGCTTTCTTT. Together with reference TRBV19 and TRBJ1-1, the CDR3 gives the full variable domain: DGGITQSPKYLFRKEGQNVTLSCEQNLNHDAMYWYRQDPGQGLRLIYYSQIVNDFQKGDIAEGYSVSREKKESFPLTVTSAQKNPTAFYLCASQRDRALGANTEAFFGQGTRLTVV.

The gene calls are TRBV6-6 and TRBJ2-3; 7 nucleotides agree with TRBD1. V was clipped by 6 bases and J by 0 bases; unmatched bases: 9. The CDR3 runs 16 residues. Germline V gene lookup returns CDR1 MNHNY and CDR2 SVGAGI (reference sequence). The CDR3 DNA sequence: TGTGCCAGCAGAGTAAGGGGGCGCATCAGCACAGATACGCAGTATTTT. Its protein product is CASRVRGRISTDTQYF.

V usage is TRBV6-5 and J usage is TRBJ2-2; D possibly corresponds to TRBD1 (6 bases). Germline-derived CDR1 and CDR2 are MNHEY and SVGAGI. CDR3 size: 15 residues. Trimming left V 3 bases short and J 4 bases short, with 12 bases between. The CDR3 here is CASSYVQGTTGELFF. CDR3 in DNA: TGTGCCAGCAGTTATGTACAGGGTACCACCGGGGAGCTGTTTTTT.

This clone showed up just once. The V gene is TRBV7-9, the J gene TRBJ1-1; the D gene is possibly TRBD1 (5 bases). CDR1 SEHNR and CDR2 FQNEAQ come from the germline V gene (reference sequence). The CDR3 loop spans 14 amino acids. V lost 2 bases and J lost 3, with 10 bases in between. CDR3 sequence (DNA): TGTGCCAGCAGCTTAAGGGGCAGCGACACTGAAGCTTTCTTT. Encoded protein: CASSLRGSDTEAFF. Variable domain in full (rest from reference TRBV7-9 and TRBJ1-1): DTGVSQNPRHKITKRGQNVTFRCDPISEHNRLYWYRQTLGQGPEFLTYFQNEAQLEKSRLLSDRFSAERPKGSFSTLEIQRTEQGDSAMYLCASSLRGSDTEAFFGQGTRLTVV.

The V call is TRBV2, the J call TRBJ1-1; 8 nucleotides line up with TRBD1. Germline loops: CDR1 SNHLY, CDR2 FYNNEI. The CDR3 totals 13 residues. The V segment lost 1 base and the J segment 11 bases; nucleotides outside the gene matches: 6. The CDR3 nucleotides read TGTGCCAGCAGTGAAGTAACAGGGGGTGTGGCTTTCTTT. This encodes CASSEVTGGVAFF. The full variable domain, completed using reference TRBV2 and TRBJ1-1, is EPEVTQTPSHQVTQMGQEVILRCVPISNHLYFYWYRQILGQKVEFLVSFYNNEISEKSEIFDDQFSVERPDGSNFTLKIRSTKLEDSAMYFCASSEVTGGVAFFGQGTRLTVV.

This chain joins TRBV28 and TRBJ1-2; the D is unclear. The V end was cut by 6 bases, the J end by 5 bases, with 7 bases between. The V gene's germline CDR1 is MDHEN and CDR2 SYDVKM. The CDR3 is 11 amino acids. The CDR3 DNA follows: TGTGCCAGCAGGCCTCGGTATGGCTACACCTTC. Translation: CASRPRYGYTF.

This clone was found a few times. V usage is TRBV9 and J usage is TRBJ2-7, with D maybe TRBD2 (5 bases). CDR1 and CDR2 (germline): SGDLS, YYNGEE. The ends were cut back, 2 bases at V and 0 bases at J, with 12 bases in the middle. This CDR3 spans 15 amino acids. The CDR3 is CASSVGPTSSYEQYF. The DNA of the CDR3 is TGTGCCAGCAGCGTTGGGCCCACTAGCTCCTACGAGCAGTACTTC.

This clone came up once. The rearrangement uses TRBV19 and TRBJ2-2; maybe TRBD2 (6 bases). V dropped 3 bases and J dropped 6 bases, with 11 bases sitting between them. This CDR3 has 14 amino acids. Germline V gene lookup returns CDR1 LNHDA and CDR2 SQIVND (reference sequence). The CDR3 DNA follows: TGTGCCAGTAGTATTACGGGAGTGGCCGGGGAGCTGTTTTTT. It codes for CASSITGVAGELFF.

The sample holds a few counts of this clone. V and J are TRBV5-5 and TRBJ2-7, with 7 bases lining up with TRBD2. Germline V gene data show CDR1 as SGHKS and CDR2 as YYEKEE (reference sequence). Trimming cost V 2 bases and J 6 bases; bases outside gene matches: 8. The CDR3 covers 14 residues. The CDR3 bases are TGTGCCAGCAGCTTCCGGCTAGCGGCGGGCGAGCAGTACTTC. Its translation: CASSFRLAAGEQYF.